The clone carrying this T cell receptor beta chain was observed at least ten times. Through Arm-PCR of CDR3 regions and iRepertoire HTBI primers, TCR beta libraries were built. Each CDR3 protein is one row after TCRdb ran MiXCR on the multiplex PCR reads. The data show 530,000 or so distinct CDR3 sequences, with approximately 15% seen just once and approximately 9.3% held by the top ten. This record belongs to a study of regulatory T cells in long-lasting Graves disease. The time point is: newly diagnosed GD, antithyroid drugs for less than 3 months. The TCR library was prepared using RNA isolated from PBMCs. V gave up 3 bases and J gave up 5 bases, with 6 bases separating them. The CDR3 loop spans 12 amino acids. CDR1 is SGHTA and CDR2 is FQGNSA in the germline V gene. The same data also went into a second study, on T cells in Graves' hyperthyroidism and ophthalmopathy. As reported in that work: For the diagnoses, clinical symptoms, serum thyroxine and TRAb, thyroid ultrasound and orbital computed tomography were used.

This chain links TRBV7-2 with TRBJ2-3, with D unclear. Sample: peripheral blood mononuclear cells (PBMCs), taken at new diagnosis, from a patient treated with antithyroid drugs. The sequence came from a man aged 25-45 years with Graves disease. CDR3 region: CASSFSVDTQYF. DNA for the CDR3: TGTGCCAGCAGCTTTTCCGTAGATACGCAGTATTTT.